The T cell receptor (beta chain) under discussion was sequenced for a study of T cells in Graves' hyperthyroidism and ophthalmopathy. Uncontrolled infections, other autoimmune diseases, pregnancy or lactation led to exclusion of patients. Clinical symptoms, serum thyroxine and TRAb, thyroid ultrasound and orbital computed tomography together formed the diagnostic basis. TCR beta CDR3 sequences were amplified from RNA transcripts. First-round RT-PCR of the TCR CDR3 relied on the HTBI primer set. TCRdb redid the calling of the multiplex PCR reads with MiXCR, one entry per CDR3 protein. The sample carries some 550,000 distinct CDR3 sequences, about a sixth recorded once. The specimen was blood. The receptor was derived from a woman aged 40-49 years with Graves' ophthalmopathy.

The DNA for the CDR3 is TGCAGCGCTTTAGGGGGGGGGGCCGATGAAAAACTGTTTTTT. Translating it yields CSALGGGADEKLFF. The chain employs TRBV29-1 and TRBJ1-4; D possibly corresponds to TRBD1 (6 bases). The CDR3 spans 14 residues. Germline CDR1 SQVTM, CDR2 ANQGSEA. Trimming removed 7 bases at V and 6 bases at J, with 18 bases between.